This TCR beta chain was captured by sequencing in a study of T cells in tuberculosis. The table came from immunoSEQ multiplex PCR; TCRdb's copy has only in-frame clones and leaves some out. The sample lists more than 35,000 clones; approximately 93% were seen once. Indicated time point: new active TB diagnosis, blood taken before or within 7 days of starting treatment. Each clinical donor contributed on average approximately 99,000 T cells from unsorted cryopreserved PBMC. This clonotype was sampled from an adult with tuberculosis. The sample was PBMCs, taken at tuberculosis diagnosis.

CDR3 in amino acids: CASSPNAGTGFQPQHF. CDR3 nucleotides: TGCGCCAGCAGCCCCAACGCCGGGACAGGGTTTCAGCCCCAGCATTTT. The chain links TRBV4-3 to TRBJ1-5, with 9 nucleotides matching TRBD1. The V segment lost 4 bases and the J segment 6 bases; nucleotides outside the gene matches: 10. The CDR3 is made up of 16 amino acids. Germline CDR1 and CDR2: LGHNA and YSLEER.